This T cell receptor (beta chain) derives from a study of T cells in Graves' hyperthyroidism and ophthalmopathy. The source material, RNA transcripts, was used to amplify TCR beta CDR3 regions. The study used the HTBI primer set for a first-round RT-PCR of the TCR CDR3. TCRdb re-derived calls from the multiplex PCR reads in MiXCR, one entry per CDR3 protein. The table has about 350,000 distinct CDR3 sequences, around 13% seen once. PBMCs stemmed from over 7.5 ml fresh peripheral blood. Germline V gives CDR1 MNHNS, CDR2 SASEGT. This CDR3 spans 17 amino acids. V was clipped by 8 bases and J by 3 bases; unmatched bases: 8. The sample holds many counts of this clonotype.

The receptor's source is a woman in her twenties or thirties with Graves' hyperthyroidism. The V call is TRBV6-1, the J call TRBJ2-2, with TRBD2 matching over 14 bases. Sequencing was done on a sample of blood. As DNA, the CDR3 is TGTGCCAGCTCCGGGACTAGCGGGAGTGGGTACACCGGGGAGCTGTTTTTT. Residues: CASSGTSGSGYTGELFF.